Listed here are 19 T cell receptor beta chains from one sample, sequenced in a study of shared clonotypes between healthy human individuals. The method was immunoSEQ multiplex PCR; TCRdb's version includes in-frame clones alone and lacks a portion of them. The table has about 2 million clones, approximately 94% seen once. Terminally differentiated effector memory CD45RA+ cells were left out of the naive CD8 fraction, which was CD45RO-negative and positively selected for CCR7. Sequencing input: naive CD8+ T cells sorted from blood. The receptors originated from a young man in good health.

The rearrangement uses TRBV5-6 and TRBJ2-6, with 7 bases that match TRBD1. The CDR3 totals 16 residues. Trimming at V came to 2 bases and at J to 0 bases, leaving 2 bases not matched to a gene. Germline values: CDR1 SGHDT, CDR2 YYEEEE. The CDR3 coding sequence is TGTGCCAGCAGCTTCGGGACAGTCTCTGGGGCCAACGTCCTGACTTTC. Amino acid sequence: CASSFGTVSGANVLTF.

The chain is built from TRBV27 and TRBJ2-2; either TRBD1 or TRBD2 may supply D (6 bases each). The CDR3 sequence is 15 residues long. In germline, CDR1 is MNHEY, CDR2 SMNVEV (reference sequence). Trimming cost V 5 bases and J 4 bases, with 14 bases left between them. CDR3 sequence reads: CASSPLGGPTGELFF. In DNA form, the CDR3 reads TGTGCCAGCAGTCCCCTTGGGGGGCCCACCGGGGAGCTGTTTTTT.

Worth noting for this clone: Different DNA sequences within this sample yield the same CDR3. This chain uses TRBV6-6 with TRBJ2-5; 7 positions match TRBD2. The J segment lost 4 bases and the V segment lost 1 base, leaving 0 bases of the junction unmatched. Germline CDR1 reads MNHNY; CDR2 reads SVGAGI (reference sequence). This CDR3 contains 13 residues. CDR3 nucleotides: TGTGCCAGCAGTTACTGGGGGGGAGAGACCCAGTACTTC. Protein product: CASSYWGGETQYF.

The chain recombines TRBV7-6 with TRBJ2-2; D is tentatively TRBD1 or TRBD2 (5 bases each). CDR1 SGHVS and CDR2 FNYEAQ come from the germline V gene. There are 15 residues in the CDR3. The V gene lost 2 bases and the J gene lost 6 bases, with 13 bases spanning the gap. The CDR3 protein is CASSLLSGTPGELFF. The CDR3 DNA follows: TGTGCCAGCAGCTTATTGTCCGGGACCCCCGGGGAGCTGTTTTTT.

J is TRBJ2-3 and V is TRBV9; TRBD2 aligns across 12 bases. V dropped 3 bases and J dropped 5; count of bases not matched to a gene: 1. Germline values: CDR1 SGDLS, CDR2 YYNGEE. The CDR3 runs 14 residues. The CDR3, as DNA: TGTGCCAGCAGCGAACTAGCGGGAGGAGATACGCAGTATTTT. Protein product: CASSELAGGDTQYF.

The genes are TRBV14 and TRBJ2-7; 7 nucleotides agree with TRBD2. The V segment lost 4 bases and the J segment 1 base; nucleotides outside the gene matches: 4. This CDR3 is built from 14 residues. Per the germline V gene, CDR1 is SGHDN and CDR2 is FVKESK. CDR3 residues: CASSPERGSYEQYF. In DNA form, the CDR3 reads TGTGCCAGCAGCCCGGAGCGGGGTTCCTACGAGCAGTACTTC.

J is TRBJ2-3 and V is TRBV7-2; D uncertain. CDR3 length: 17 residues. Germline V gene data show CDR1 as SGHTA and CDR2 as FQGNSA. V dropped 4 bases and J dropped 2 bases, with 19 bases sitting between them. The CDR3 sequence is CASSSRYGPTVTDTQYF. Here the CDR3 DNA reads TGTGCCAGCAGCTCAAGATACGGACCGACGGTCACAGATACGCAGTATTTT. Together with reference TRBV7-2 and TRBJ2-3, the CDR3 gives the full variable domain: GAGVSQSPSNKVTEKGKDVELRCDPISGHTALYWYRQSLGQGLEFLIYFQGNSAPDKSGLPSDRFSAERTGGSVSTLTIQRTQQEDSAVYLCASSSRYGPTVTDTQYFGPGTRLTVL.

The V call is TRBV4-1, the J call TRBJ2-1, with TRBD2 matching over 12 bases. In germline, CDR1 is MGHRA, CDR2 YSYEKL. The CDR3 length is 16 residues. With 3 bases clipped from V and 7 bases from J, the junction kept 7 bases outside the gene matches. CDR3 amino acids: CASSHFGLAGSNEQFF. CDR3 bases: TGCGCCAGCAGCCATTTCGGACTAGCGGGAAGTAATGAGCAGTTCTTC.

The V gene is TRBV7-9, the J gene TRBJ2-1; 8 nucleotides match TRBD2. The CDR3 is 15 residues long. Germline values: CDR1 SEHNR, CDR2 FQNEAQ (reference sequence). The trim removed 3 bases at V and 7 bases at J, leaving 8 bases unmatched. The CDR3 DNA is TGTGCCAGCAGCTTCCGGACTAGCCCTGAGAATGAGCAGTTCTTC. It codes for CASSFRTSPENEQFF.

The chain is built from TRBV30 and TRBJ2-3; 7 bases agree with TRBD2. V was clipped by 2 bases and J by 2 bases; unmatched bases: 7. CDR1 is GTSNPN, CDR2 SVGIG, per germline (reference sequence). The CDR3 loop spans 15 amino acids. In nucleotides, the CDR3 is TGTGCCTGGAGTATCCTAGCGGATTACACAGATACGCAGTATTTT. It specifies CAWSILADYTDTQYF.

This chain links TRBV27 with TRBJ1-1; TRBD1 agrees at 9 bases. The CDR3 totals 13 residues. Germline-derived CDR1 and CDR2 are MNHEY and SMNVEV (reference sequence). J was trimmed by 4 bases and V by 4 bases; bases with no gene match: 1. In DNA form, the CDR3 reads TGTGCCAGCAGTTGGACAGGGGCCACTGAAGCTTTCTTT. It is translated as CASSWTGATEAFF.

The chain employs TRBV4-3 and TRBJ1-5, with D perhaps matching TRBD1 (5 bases). Trimming shortened V by 0 bases and J by 6 bases, and 15 bases separated the two germline ends. This CDR3 is built from 16 residues. Germline assignment: CDR1 LGHNA and CDR2 YSLEER. The CDR3 coding sequence is TGCGCCAGCAGCCAAGACCGGGCAGCCGGGGGTCAGCCCCAGCATTTT. This codes for CASSQDRAAGGQPQHF.

The chain recombines TRBV6-5 with TRBJ1-1; D call uncertain. The V and J ends lost 6 bases and 11 bases respectively, with 13 bases between them. From germline, CDR1 is MNHEY and CDR2 SVGAGI. The CDR3 loop spans 11 amino acids. This CDR3 reads CASSSAGGAFF. CDR3 DNA sequence: TGTGCCAGCAGCTCAGCCGGTGGGGCTTTCTTT.

The chain uses TRBV28 and TRBJ2-1; the D is unclear. Trimming left V 3 bases short and J 3 bases short, with 15 bases between. The CDR3 has 16 residues. CDR1 is MDHEN, CDR2 SYDVKM, per germline. The DNA of the CDR3 is TGTGCCAGCAGTTTGGATCCTAACCAGAACTACAATGAGCAGTTCTTC. Its translation is CASSLDPNQNYNEQFF.

The gene calls are TRBV5-8 and TRBJ2-5; D gene uncertain. The CDR3 length is 17 residues. CDR1 is SGHTS and CDR2 is YDEGEE in the germline V gene. Trimming took 0 bases from V and 2 from J, leaving 17 bases between them. The CDR3 nucleotides are TGTGCCAGCAGCTTGGGTTCAGAACTTCCGGCACAAGAGACCCAGTACTTC. It specifies CASSLGSELPAQETQYF.

The V gene is TRBV28, the J gene TRBJ2-3, with D perhaps matching TRBD2 (6 bases). Trimming pared 3 bases from V and 0 bases from J, leaving 19 bases between. The CDR3 runs to 18 residues. Germline CDR1 is MDHEN and CDR2 is SYDVKM. The CDR3 is CASSFGTDLLSSTDTQYF. The CDR3 bases are TGTGCCAGCAGTTTCGGGACTGACCTTCTCTCTAGCACAGATACGCAGTATTTT.

The genes are TRBV6-5 and TRBJ2-7, with 14 bases lining up with TRBD2. Germline loops: CDR1 MNHEY, CDR2 SVGAGI. V shed 7 bases and J 2 bases; nucleotides not matched to a gene: 4. The length of the CDR3 is 15 residues. In DNA, the CDR3 is TGTGCCAGCATTGGACTAGCGGGAGGACCCTACGAGCAGTACTTC. It encodes CASIGLAGGPYEQYF.

With regard to this clone: The sample contains more than one DNA sequence encoding this CDR3. The rearrangement uses TRBV7-9 and TRBJ1-1, with a weak D call TRBD1 (5 bases). The CDR3 runs 14 residues. Germline loops: CDR1 SEHNR, CDR2 FQNEAQ (reference sequence). Trimming stripped 3 bases from V and 5 bases from J, with 13 bases between. CDR3 sequence reads: CASSFSGGGTEAFF. CDR3 sequence (DNA): TGTGCCAGCAGCTTCTCTGGTGGGGGGACTGAAGCTTTCTTT.

This sequence joins TRBV13 and TRBJ2-7; D might be TRBD2 (5 bases). Germline-derived CDR1 and CDR2 are PRHDT and FYEKMQ (reference sequence). The V end was cut by 1 base, the J end by 4 bases, with 11 bases between. There are 14 residues in the CDR3. The CDR3 nucleotides are TGTGCCAGCAGCTTAGTTTCCCGGGATTACGAGCAGTACTTC. It is translated as CASSLVSRDYEQYF. Based on the CDR3 plus reference TRBV13 and TRBJ2-7, the full variable domain is AAGVIQSPRHLIKEKRETATLKCYPIPRHDTVYWYQQGPGQDPQFLISFYEKMQSDKGSIPDRFSAQQFSDYHSELNMSSLELGDSALYFCASSLVSRDYEQYFGPGTRLTVT.